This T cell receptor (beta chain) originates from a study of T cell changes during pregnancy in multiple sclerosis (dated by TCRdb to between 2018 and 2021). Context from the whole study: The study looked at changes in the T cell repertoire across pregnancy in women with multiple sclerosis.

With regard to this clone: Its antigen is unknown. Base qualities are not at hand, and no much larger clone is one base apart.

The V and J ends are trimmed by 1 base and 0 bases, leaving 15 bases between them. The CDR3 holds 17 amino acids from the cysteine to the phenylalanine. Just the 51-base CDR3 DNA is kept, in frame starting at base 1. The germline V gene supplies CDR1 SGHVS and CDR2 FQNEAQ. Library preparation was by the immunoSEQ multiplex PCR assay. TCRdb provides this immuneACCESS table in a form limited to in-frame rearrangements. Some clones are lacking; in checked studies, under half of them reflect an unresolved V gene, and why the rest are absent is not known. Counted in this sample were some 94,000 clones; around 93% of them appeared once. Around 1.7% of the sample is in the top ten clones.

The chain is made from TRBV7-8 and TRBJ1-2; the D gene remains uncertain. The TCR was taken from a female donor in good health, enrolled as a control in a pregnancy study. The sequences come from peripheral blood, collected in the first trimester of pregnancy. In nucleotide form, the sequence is TGTGCCAGCAGCTTAGTTGTCTCGCCTAGCCCTAACTATGGCTACACCTTC. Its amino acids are CASSLVVSPSPNYGYTF.